Shown below are 5 T cell receptor beta chains from a single sample sequenced in a study of shared clonotypes between healthy human individuals (dated by TCRdb to 2020 to 2022). Libraries were built with the immunoSEQ multiplex PCR assay. Held by TCRdb, this immuneACCESS table contains in-frame sequences only and omits some clones. Under half of the omission traces to an unresolved V gene where checked; the cause of the rest is unknown. The sample includes some 1.5 million clones, with about 98% observed a single time. Clones ranked in the top ten supply 0.4% to 0.55% of the sample. Sequencing was performed on naive CD4+ T cells sorted from blood. The cell subset or site label, as the study defines it: CD45RA+ positively selected. The receptors originated from a man aged 25 to 40 in good health.

V gene TRBV18 combines with J gene TRBJ2-5, with 8 bases identical to TRBD2. This CDR3 is built from 16 residues. The junction had 6 bases not matched to a gene; V was cut back by 2 bases and J by 1 base. The germline CDR1 and CDR2 sequences are KGHSH and LQKENI. CDR3 in amino acids: CASSPGKTSGQETQYF. The CDR3, as DNA: TGTGCCAGCTCACCAGGAAAAACTAGCGGCCAAGAGACCCAGTACTTC.

CDR3 residues: CASSLGLVSYNEQFF. In DNA, the CDR3 is TGTGCCAGCAGCCTCGGACTAGTCTCCTACAATGAGCAGTTCTTC. The V gene is TRBV7-9, the J gene TRBJ2-1; 7 bases fit TRBD2. Trimming at V came to 5 bases and at J to 0 bases, leaving 4 bases not matched to a gene. The CDR3 sequence is 15 residues long. Germline V lookup: CDR1 SEHNR, CDR2 FQNEAQ (reference sequence).

In this sample, this clone turned up once. The rearrangement joins TRBV30 to TRBJ1-4; D is undetermined. Trimming removed 0 bases from V and 4 bases from J, with 12 bases in between. The CDR3 contains 15 residues. The germline gives CDR1 GTSNPN, CDR2 SVGIG (reference sequence). The CDR3 loop is CAWSVPDGVNEKLFF. CDR3 in DNA: TGTGCCTGGAGTGTACCGGACGGCGTTAATGAAAAACTGTTTTTT.

J is TRBJ1-4 and V is TRBV5-1; D may be TRBD1 (5 bases). CDR1 is SGHRS, CDR2 YFSETQ, per germline. V was trimmed by 0 bases and J by 8 bases, leaving 14 bases between them. The CDR3 contains 15 residues. The CDR3 protein is CASSLAPRAGEKLFF. In DNA form, the CDR3 reads TGCGCCAGCAGCTTGGCCCCTCGGGCAGGGGAAAAACTGTTTTTT.

This rearrangement joins TRBV5-4 to TRBJ1-1; D ambiguous. V was clipped by 0 bases and J by 1 base, with 10 bases between them. The CDR3 covers 15 residues. Germline V gene lookup returns CDR1 SGHNT and CDR2 YYREEE (reference sequence). The CDR3: CASSLGPGQNTEAFF. The CDR3 coding sequence is TGTGCCAGCAGCTTGGGGCCAGGCCAGAACACTGAAGCTTTCTTT. The full variable domain, rest sourced from reference TRBV5-4 and TRBJ1-1, is ETGVTQSPTHLIKTRGQQVTLRCSSQSGHNTVSWYQQALGQGPQFIFQYYREEENGRGNFPPRFSGLQFPNYSSELNVNALELDDSALYLCASSLGPGQNTEAFFGQGTRLTVV.